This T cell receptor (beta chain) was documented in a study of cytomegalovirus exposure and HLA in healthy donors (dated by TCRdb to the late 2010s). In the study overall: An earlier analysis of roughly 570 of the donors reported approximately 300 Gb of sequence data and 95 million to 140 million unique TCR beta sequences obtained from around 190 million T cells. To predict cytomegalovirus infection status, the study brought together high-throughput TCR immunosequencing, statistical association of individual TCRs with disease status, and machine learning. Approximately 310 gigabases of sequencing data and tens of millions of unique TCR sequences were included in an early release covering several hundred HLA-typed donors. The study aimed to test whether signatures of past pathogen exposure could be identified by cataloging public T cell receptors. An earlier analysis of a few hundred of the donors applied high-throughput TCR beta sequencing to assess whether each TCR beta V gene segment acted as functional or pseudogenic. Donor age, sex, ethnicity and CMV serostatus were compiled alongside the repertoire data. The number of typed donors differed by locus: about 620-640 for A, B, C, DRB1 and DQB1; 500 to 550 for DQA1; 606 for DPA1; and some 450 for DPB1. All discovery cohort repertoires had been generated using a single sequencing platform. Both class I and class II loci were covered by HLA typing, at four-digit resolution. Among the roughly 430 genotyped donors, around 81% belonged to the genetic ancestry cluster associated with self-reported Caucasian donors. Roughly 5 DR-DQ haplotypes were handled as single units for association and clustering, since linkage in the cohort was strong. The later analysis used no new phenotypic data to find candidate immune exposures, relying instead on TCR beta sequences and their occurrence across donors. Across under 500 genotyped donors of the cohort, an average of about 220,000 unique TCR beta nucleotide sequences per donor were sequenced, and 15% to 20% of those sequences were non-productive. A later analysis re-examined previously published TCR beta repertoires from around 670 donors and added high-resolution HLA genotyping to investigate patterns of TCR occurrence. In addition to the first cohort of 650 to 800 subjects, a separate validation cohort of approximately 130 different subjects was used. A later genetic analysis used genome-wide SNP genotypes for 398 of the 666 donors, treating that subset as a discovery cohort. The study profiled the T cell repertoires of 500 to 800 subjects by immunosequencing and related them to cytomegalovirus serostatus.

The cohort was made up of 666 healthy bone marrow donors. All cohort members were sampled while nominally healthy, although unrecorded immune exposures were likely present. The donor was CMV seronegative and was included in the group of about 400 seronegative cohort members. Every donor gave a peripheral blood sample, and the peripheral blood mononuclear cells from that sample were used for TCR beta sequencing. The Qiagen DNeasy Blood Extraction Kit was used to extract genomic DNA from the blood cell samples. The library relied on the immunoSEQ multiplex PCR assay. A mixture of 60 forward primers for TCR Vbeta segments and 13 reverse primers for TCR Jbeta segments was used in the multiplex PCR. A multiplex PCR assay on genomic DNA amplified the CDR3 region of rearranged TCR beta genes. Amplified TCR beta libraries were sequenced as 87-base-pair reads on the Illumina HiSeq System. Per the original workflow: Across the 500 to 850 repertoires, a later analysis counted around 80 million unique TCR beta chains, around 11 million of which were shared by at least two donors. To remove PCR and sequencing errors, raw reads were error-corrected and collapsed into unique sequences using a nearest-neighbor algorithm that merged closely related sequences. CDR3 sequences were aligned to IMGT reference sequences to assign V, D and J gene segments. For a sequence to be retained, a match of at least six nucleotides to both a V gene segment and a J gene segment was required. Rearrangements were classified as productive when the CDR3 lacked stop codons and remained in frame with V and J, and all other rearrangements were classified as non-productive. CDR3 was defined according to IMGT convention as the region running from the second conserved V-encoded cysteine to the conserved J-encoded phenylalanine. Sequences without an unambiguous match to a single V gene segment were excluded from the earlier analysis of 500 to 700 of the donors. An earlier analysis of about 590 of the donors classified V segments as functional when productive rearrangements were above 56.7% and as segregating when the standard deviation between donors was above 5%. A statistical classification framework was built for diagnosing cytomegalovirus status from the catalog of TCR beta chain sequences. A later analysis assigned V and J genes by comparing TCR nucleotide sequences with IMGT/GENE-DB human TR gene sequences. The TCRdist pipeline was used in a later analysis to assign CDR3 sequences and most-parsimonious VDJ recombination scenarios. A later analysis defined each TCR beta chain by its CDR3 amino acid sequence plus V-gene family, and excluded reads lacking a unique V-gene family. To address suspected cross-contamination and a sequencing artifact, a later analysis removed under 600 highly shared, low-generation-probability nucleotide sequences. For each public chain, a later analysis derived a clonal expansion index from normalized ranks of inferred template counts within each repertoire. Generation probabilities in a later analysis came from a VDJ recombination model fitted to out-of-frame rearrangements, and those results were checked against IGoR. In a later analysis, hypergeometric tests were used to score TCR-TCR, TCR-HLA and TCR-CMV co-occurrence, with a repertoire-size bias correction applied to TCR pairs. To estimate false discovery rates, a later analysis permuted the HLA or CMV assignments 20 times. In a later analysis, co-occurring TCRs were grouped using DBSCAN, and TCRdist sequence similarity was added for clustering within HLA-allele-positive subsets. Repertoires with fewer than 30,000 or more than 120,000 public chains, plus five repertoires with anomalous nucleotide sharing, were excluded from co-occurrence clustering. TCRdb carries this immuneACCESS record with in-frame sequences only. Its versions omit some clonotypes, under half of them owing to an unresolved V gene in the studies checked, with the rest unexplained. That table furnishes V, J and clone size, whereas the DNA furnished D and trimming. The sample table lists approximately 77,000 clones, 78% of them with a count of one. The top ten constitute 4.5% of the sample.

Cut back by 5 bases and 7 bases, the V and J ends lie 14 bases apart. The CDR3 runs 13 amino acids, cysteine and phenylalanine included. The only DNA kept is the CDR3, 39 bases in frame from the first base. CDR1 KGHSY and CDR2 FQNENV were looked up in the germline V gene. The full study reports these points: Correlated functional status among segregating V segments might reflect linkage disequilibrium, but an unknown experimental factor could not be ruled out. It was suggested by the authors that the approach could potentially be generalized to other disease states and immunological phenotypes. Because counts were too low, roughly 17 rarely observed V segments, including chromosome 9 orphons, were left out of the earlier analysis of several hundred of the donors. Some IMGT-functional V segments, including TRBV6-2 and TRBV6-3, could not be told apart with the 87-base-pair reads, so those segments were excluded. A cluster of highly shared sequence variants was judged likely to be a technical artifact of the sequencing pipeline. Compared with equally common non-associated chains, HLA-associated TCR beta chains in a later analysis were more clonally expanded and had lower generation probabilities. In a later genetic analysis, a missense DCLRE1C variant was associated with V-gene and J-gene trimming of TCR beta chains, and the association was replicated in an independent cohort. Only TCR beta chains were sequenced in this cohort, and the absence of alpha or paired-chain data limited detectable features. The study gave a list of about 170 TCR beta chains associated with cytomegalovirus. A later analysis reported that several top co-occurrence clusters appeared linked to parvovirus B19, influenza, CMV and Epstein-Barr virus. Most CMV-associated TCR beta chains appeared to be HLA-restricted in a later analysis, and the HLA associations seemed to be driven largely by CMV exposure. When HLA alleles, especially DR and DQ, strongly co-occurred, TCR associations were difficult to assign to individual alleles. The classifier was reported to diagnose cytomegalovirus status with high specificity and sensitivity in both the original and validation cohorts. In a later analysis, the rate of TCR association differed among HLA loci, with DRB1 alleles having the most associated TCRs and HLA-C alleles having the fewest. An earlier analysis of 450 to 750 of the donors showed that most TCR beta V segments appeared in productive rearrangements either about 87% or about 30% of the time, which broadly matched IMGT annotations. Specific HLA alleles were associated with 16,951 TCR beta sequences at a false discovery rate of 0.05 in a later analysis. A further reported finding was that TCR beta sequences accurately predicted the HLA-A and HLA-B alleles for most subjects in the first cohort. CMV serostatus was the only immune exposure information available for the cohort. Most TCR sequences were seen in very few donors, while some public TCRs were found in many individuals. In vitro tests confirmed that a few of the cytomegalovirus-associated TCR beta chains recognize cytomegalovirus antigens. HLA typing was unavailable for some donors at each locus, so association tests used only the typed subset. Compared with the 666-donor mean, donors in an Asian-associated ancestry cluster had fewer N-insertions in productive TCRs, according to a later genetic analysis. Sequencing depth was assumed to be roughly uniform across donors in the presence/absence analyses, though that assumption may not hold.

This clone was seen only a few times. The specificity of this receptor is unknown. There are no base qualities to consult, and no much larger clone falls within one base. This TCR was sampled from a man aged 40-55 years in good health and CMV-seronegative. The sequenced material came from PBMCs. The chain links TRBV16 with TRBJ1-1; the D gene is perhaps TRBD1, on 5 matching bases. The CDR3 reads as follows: CASSRGLGSEAFF. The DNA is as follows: TGTGCCAGCAGCAGGGGCCTAGGAAGTGAAGCTTTCTTT.